A selection of T cell receptor beta chains follows, all from one sample in a study of OX40 agonist ivuxolimab in advanced cancers. The data were produced by immunoSEQ multiplex PCR, yet TCRdb's version contains in-frame clones alone and is incomplete. The sample lists approximately 100,000 clones; 84% were seen once. The sequencing here drew on CD4+ or CD8+ T cells sorted from blood, taken in a trial of the OX40 agonist ivuxolimab. These receptors were obtained from an adult with an advanced solid tumor such as melanoma, head and neck, liver or kidney cancer. The CDR3 runs from the conserved cysteine through the conserved F or W. Each record gives: J gene, clone size, D gene, CDR3 length, V gene, CDR3 DNA, CDR3 protein. The D gene is left open where the match is weak. Not all rows give a size; the values are once, few, many and, for expanded clones, a class.

>TRBJ2-3|.|TRBD1|14|TRBV6-5
TGTGCCAGCAGTACTTGGGACAGGCGAGATACGCAGTATTTT
CASSTWDRRDTQYF
>TRBJ2-3|.|.|12|TRBV29-1
TGCAGCGTTGAGCGGGCGAGCCAGACGCAGTATTTT
CSVERASQTQYF
>TRBJ2-6|.|.|18|TRBV7-2
TGTGCCAGCAGCTTAAAGCTTGGGGGTAAAGCTGGGGCCAACGTCCTGACTTTC
CASSLKLGGKAGANVLTF
>TRBJ1-5|.|TRBD1|15|TRBV15
TGTGCCACCAGCGTCGACAGGGGCAGTAATCAGCCCCAGCATTTT
CATSVDRGSNQPQHF
>TRBJ1-1|.|.|13|TRBV11-1
TGTGCCAGCAGCTTGGCGATGAACACTGAAGCTTTCTTT
CASSLAMNTEAFF
>TRBJ2-7|few|.|13|TRBV5-4
TGTGCCAGCAGCTTAAAGGGCTCCTACGAGCAGTACTTC
CASSLKGSYEQYF
>TRBJ1-3|once|.|11|TRBV20-1
TGCAGTGCTAGAACTGGAAACACCATATATTTT
CSARTGNTIYF
>TRBJ2-3|.|TRBD2|20|TRBV4-3
TGCGCCAGCAGCCCTGAATGGGGACTAGCGGGGGGGCGCCTGACAGATACGCAGTATTTT
CASSPEWGLAGGRLTDTQYF
>TRBJ1-2|few|TRBD1|14|TRBV9
TGTGCCAGCAGCGTAGAAGTGGGACAGGGATACTTCACCTTC
CASSVEVGQGYFTF
>TRBJ1-5|once|.|16|TRBV4-3
TGCGCCAGCAGCCAAGATGAGGGGCCAGGCAATCAGCCCCAGCATTTT
CASSQDEGPGNQPQHF
>TRBJ2-1|.|TRBD1|15|TRBV11-1
TGTGCCAGCAGCTCCGGACAGGGCCCCTACAATGAGCAGTTCTTC
CASSSGQGPYNEQFF
>TRBJ2-7|.|.|15|TRBV27
TGTGCCAGCAGTTTATACCCCCCGGGGGAGAACGAGCAGTACTTC
CASSLYPPGENEQYF
>TRBJ2-7|.|.|15|TRBV6-5
TGTGCCAGCAGTTACGAGCGACCCCTGCCCTACGAGCAGTACTTC
CASSYERPLPYEQYF
>TRBJ2-1|.|TRBD2|18|TRBV29-1
TGCAGCGTAGGCGACCGGGGGTCGCAACTAGCGGGAGATAATGAGCAGTTCTTC
CSVGDRGSQLAGDNEQFF